These T cell receptor beta chains were read from a single sample in a study of regulatory T cells in long-lasting Graves disease. Each CDR3 protein gets one entry after TCRdb re-called the multiplex PCR reads with MiXCR. The sample shows hundreds of thousands of distinct CDR3 sequences, 16% of them seen only once. These same records also appear under a second study, on T cells in Graves' hyperthyroidism and ophthalmopathy.

The source was peripheral blood mononuclear cells (PBMCs), collected at new diagnosis, from a patient treated with antithyroid drugs. Receptors were obtained from a man aged 40-49 years with Graves disease. CDR3s include the opening cysteine and the closing phenylalanine or tryptophan. The D gene is left open where the match is weak. Expanded clones get a size class; other rows say once, few or many, or leave the size out.

TRBJ1-4,many,TRBV6-2/TRBV6-3,-,CASSYSRATNEKLFF,TGTGCCAGCAGTTACTCGCGGGCAACTAATGAAAAACTGTTTTTT
TRBJ2-7,many,TRBV12-3/TRBV12-4,-,CASTQRGNYEQYF,TGTGCCAGCACCCAACGGGGGAACTACGAGCAGTACTTC
TRBJ2-1,many,TRBV28,TRBD2,CASRPGLAGTYSYNEQFF,TGTGCCAGCAGGCCGGGACTAGCGGGGACCTACTCCTACAATGAGCAGTTCTTC
TRBJ2-2,many,TRBV12-3/TRBV12-4,-,CASSYSGTPGELFF,TGTGCCAGCAGTTATTCAGGGACGCCCGGGGAGCTGTTTTTT
TRBJ2-1,-,TRBV11-2,TRBD1,CAGSLGTGNYNEQFF,TGTGCCGGCAGCCTCGGGACAGGCAACTACAATGAGCAGTTCTTC
TRBJ2-2,many,TRBV5-1,TRBD1,CASSLQGENGGELFF,TGCGCCAGCAGCTTGCAGGGGGAAAACGGCGGGGAGCTGTTTTTT
TRBJ1-1,-,TRBV5-1,-,CASSPDPMEAFF,TGCGCCAGCAGCCCCGATCCCATGGAAGCTTTCTTT
TRBJ1-4,-,TRBV28,-,CASSFGRPGGNEKLFF,TGTGCCAGCAGTTTTGGGCGCCCCGGAGGTAATGAAAAACTGTTTTTT
TRBJ2-3,many,TRBV2,-,CASRDRADTQYF,TGTGCCAGCAGGGATAGGGCAGATACGCAGTATTTT
TRBJ2-2,-,TRBV2,TRBD2,CASSAFQLAGNTGELFF,TGTGCCAGCAGTGCCTTTCAACTAGCGGGGAACACCGGGGAGCTGTTTTTT
TRBJ1-1,many,TRBV20-1,TRBD1,CSAHRDRGLFTEAFF,TGCAGTGCTCACCGGGACAGGGGGCTGTTCACTGAAGCTTTCTTT
TRBJ2-5,many,TRBV5-4,-,CASSLGGGRETQYF,TGTGCCAGCAGCTTGGGAGGGGGACGAGAGACCCAGTACTTC
TRBJ2-3,-,TRBV5-6,-,CASIPGIPTSTDTQYF,TGTGCCAGCATCCCCGGGATTCCCACTTCCACAGATACGCAGTATTTT
TRBJ2-2,-,TRBV7-3,TRBD2,CASSPVAGGPFEELFF,TGTGCCAGCAGCCCAGTAGCGGGGGGCCCATTCGAGGAGCTGTTTTTT
TRBJ1-5,-,TRBV19,-,CASSFISWSTLVNQPQHF,TGTGCCAGTAGTTTTATATCTTGGTCGACGCTGGTGAATCAGCCCCAGCATTTT
TRBJ1-1,once,TRBV7-2,-,CASSLLIPPNTEAFF,TGTGCCAGCAGCTTATTAATTCCCCCGAACACTGAAGCTTTCTTT
TRBJ2-6,-,TRBV19,-,CASVETGANVLTF,TGTGCCAGCGTTGAAACTGGGGCCAACGTCCTGACTTTC
TRBJ2-1,many,TRBV7-2,-,CASSRGVFLYNEQFF,TGTGCCAGCAGCCGTGGTGTCTTTCTCTACAATGAGCAGTTCTTC
TRBJ1-1,many,TRBV3-1,TRBD1,CASRATGVRSEAFF,TGTGCCAGCAGGGCGACAGGGGTCAGGAGTGAAGCTTTCTTT
TRBJ1-5,many,TRBV6-1,-,CASSGYSNQPQHF,TGTGCCAGCAGTGGTTATAGCAATCAGCCCCAGCATTTT
TRBJ1-1,many,TRBV12-3/TRBV12-4,-,CASSLNPGSDTEAFF,TGTGCCAGCAGTTTAAACCCGGGATCAGACACTGAAGCTTTCTTT
TRBJ1-5,-,TRBV3-1,-,CASSQAPGRPQHF,TGTGCCAGCAGCCAAGCTCCCGGAAGGCCCCAGCATTTT
TRBJ1-2,many,TRBV7-8,TRBD1,CASSSTDRDYGYTF,TGTGCCAGCAGCTCGACGGACAGGGACTATGGCTACACCTTC
TRBJ1-1,once,TRBV6-1,-,CASSSTLQGPTEAFF,TGTGCCAGCAGCTCAACGCTACAGGGCCCTACTGAAGCTTTCTTT
TRBJ2-2,few,TRBV18,-,CASSPVGPGGTGELFF,TGTGCCAGCTCACCAGTGGGGCCCGGTGGCACCGGGGAGCTGTTTTTT
TRBJ1-2,many,TRBV20-1,TRBD1,CSASRRGISYTF,TGCAGTGCTAGCCGCAGGGGGATTAGCTACACCTTC
TRBJ2-2,-,TRBV18,-,CASSPPATYANTGELFF,TGTGCCAGCTCACCACCGGCCACCTACGCAAACACCGGGGAGCTGTTTTTT
TRBJ2-7,many,TRBV11-1,TRBD1,CASSRGQRYEQYF,TGTGCCAGCAGCCGGGGACAGCGCTACGAGCAGTACTTC
TRBJ1-5,-,TRBV27,TRBD1,CASSLRGLRQGSNQPQHF,TGTGCCAGCAGTTTACGCGGGCTCCGACAGGGAAGCAATCAGCCCCAGCATTTT
TRBJ2-3,many,TRBV6-2/TRBV6-3,-,CASSYGRIGGATDTQYF,TGTGCCAGCAGTTACGGTCGGATTGGGGGGGCCACAGATACGCAGTATTTT
TRBJ2-7,few,TRBV7-2,-,CASSRRGRESYEQYF,TGTGCCAGCAGCCGCCGGGGCAGGGAGTCCTACGAGCAGTACTTC